Listed below are T cell receptor beta chains from one sample, sequenced in a study of T cell responses to AZD1222 COVID-19 vaccine. Measured with immunoSEQ multiplex PCR; TCRdb has only the in-frame clones, and not every one. Seen here are about 150,000 clones, around nine tenths observed once, and the top ten hold over 1.5%. The material was peripheral blood, obtained on day 0 of AZD1222 vaccination. These receptors originate from an adult in good health. Both conserved end residues are trimmed from each CDR3. The order of the fields is V gene, D gene, J gene, CDR3 protein. D genes are given only for firm matches.

V: TRBV28; D: NA; J: TRBJ2-7; CDR3: ASREIQGTEQY
V: TRBV10-2; D: NA; J: TRBJ1-1; CDR3: ARMNTEAF
V: TRBV4-2; D: NA; J: TRBJ2-3; CDR3: ASRGTDTQY
V: TRBV9; D: NA; J: TRBJ1-1; CDR3: ASSAWTLLNTEAF
V: TRBV19; D: NA; J: TRBJ1-6; CDR3: ASRLGQRDYNSPLH
V: TRBV2; D: NA; J: TRBJ1-2; CDR3: ASSGIGPTNYGYT
V: TRBV2; D: NA; J: TRBJ1-5; CDR3: ASKFAGTNFNQPQH
V: TRBV29-1; D: TRBD1; J: TRBJ1-2; CDR3: SVDRRQGHYGYT
V: TRBV7-2; D: NA; J: TRBJ1-1; CDR3: ASSFQGTNTEAF
V: TRBV7-8; D: TRBD1; J: TRBJ1-2; CDR3: ASSLERGGNNGYT
V: TRBV5-6; D: NA; J: TRBJ1-3; CDR3: ASSSPSPGNTIY
V: TRBV5-4; D: TRBD1; J: TRBJ1-1; CDR3: ASSTGGRITTEAF
V: TRBV28; D: NA; J: TRBJ1-5; CDR3: ASSFGPGNQPQH
V: TRBV5-1; D: NA; J: TRBJ1-2; CDR3: ASSLDNSYGYT
V: TRBV9; D: NA; J: TRBJ2-2; CDR3: ASSVAVGELF
V: TRBV28; D: NA; J: TRBJ2-2; CDR3: ASRNQGNTGELF